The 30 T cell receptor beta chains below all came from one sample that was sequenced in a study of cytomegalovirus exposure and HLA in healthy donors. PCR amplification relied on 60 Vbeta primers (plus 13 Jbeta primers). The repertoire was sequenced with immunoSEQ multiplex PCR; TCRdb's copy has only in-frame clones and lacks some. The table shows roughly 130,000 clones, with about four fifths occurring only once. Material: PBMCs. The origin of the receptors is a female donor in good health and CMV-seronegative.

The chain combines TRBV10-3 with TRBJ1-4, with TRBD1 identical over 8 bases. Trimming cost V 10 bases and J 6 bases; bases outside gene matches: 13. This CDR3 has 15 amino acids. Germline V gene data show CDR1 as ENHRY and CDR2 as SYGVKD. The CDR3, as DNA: TGTGCCAGCTCTGACAGGGGAGGAGGACATGAAAAACTGTTTTTT. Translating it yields CASSDRGGGHEKLFF.

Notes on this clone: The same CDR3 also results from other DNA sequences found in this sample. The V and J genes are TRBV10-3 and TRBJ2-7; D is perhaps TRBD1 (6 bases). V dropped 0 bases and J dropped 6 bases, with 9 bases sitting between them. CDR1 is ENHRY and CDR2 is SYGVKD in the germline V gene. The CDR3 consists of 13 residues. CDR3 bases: TGTGCCATCAGTGAGTCATCAGGGGTCGAGCAGTACTTC. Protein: CAISESSGVEQYF.

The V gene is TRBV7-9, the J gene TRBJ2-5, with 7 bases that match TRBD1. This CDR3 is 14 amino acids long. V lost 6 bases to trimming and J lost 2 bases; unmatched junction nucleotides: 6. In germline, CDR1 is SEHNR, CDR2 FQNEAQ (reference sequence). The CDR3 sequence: CASSRRGLQETQYF. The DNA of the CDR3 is TGTGCCAGCAGTCGAAGGGGGCTACAAGAGACCCAGTACTTC.

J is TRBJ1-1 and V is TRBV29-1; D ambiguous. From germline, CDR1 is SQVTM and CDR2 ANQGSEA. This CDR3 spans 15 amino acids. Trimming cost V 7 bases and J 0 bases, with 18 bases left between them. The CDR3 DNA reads TGCAGCGCCTCGGGAGGGATGAATCTGAACACTGAAGCTTTCTTT. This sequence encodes CSASGGMNLNTEAFF.

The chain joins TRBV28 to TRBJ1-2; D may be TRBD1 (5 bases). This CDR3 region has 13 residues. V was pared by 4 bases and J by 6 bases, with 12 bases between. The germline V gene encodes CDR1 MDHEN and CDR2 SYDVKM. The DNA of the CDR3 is TGTGCCAGCAGTTGGGGACTACCAAATGGCTACACCTTC. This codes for CASSWGLPNGYTF.

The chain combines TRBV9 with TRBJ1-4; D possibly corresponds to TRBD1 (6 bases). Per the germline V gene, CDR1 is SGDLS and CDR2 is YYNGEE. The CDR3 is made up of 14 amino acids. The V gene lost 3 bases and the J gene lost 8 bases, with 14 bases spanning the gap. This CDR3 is CASSAYRESEKLFF. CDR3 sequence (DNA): TGTGCCAGCAGCGCTTACAGGGAGTCGGAAAAACTGTTTTTT.

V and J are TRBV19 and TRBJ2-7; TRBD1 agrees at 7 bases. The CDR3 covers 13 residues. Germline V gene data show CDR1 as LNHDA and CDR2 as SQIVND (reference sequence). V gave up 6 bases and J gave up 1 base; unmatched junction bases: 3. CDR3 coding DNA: TGTGCCAGTAGGGGACAGTTGTCCTACGAGCAGTACTTC. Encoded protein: CASRGQLSYEQYF.

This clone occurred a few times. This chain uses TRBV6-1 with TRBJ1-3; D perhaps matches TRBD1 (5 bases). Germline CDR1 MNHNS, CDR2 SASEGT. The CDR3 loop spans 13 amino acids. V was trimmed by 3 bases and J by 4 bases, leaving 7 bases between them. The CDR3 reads CASSDREGNTIYF. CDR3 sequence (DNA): TGTGCCAGCAGTGACAGGGAAGGAAACACCATATATTTT.

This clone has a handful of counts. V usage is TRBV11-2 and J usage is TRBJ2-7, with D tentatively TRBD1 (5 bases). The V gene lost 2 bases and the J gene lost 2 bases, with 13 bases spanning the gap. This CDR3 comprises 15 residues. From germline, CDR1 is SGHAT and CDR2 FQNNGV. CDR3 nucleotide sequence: TGTGCCAGCAGCTTAATGCAGGGCGGCACCTACGAGCAGTACTTC. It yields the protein CASSLMQGGTYEQYF.

The CDR3 DNA follows: TGTGCCAGCAGCTTGGGAGGGACAGGAGAGACCCAGTACTTC. Translated, it gives CASSLGGTGETQYF. The rearrangement links TRBV7-9 to TRBJ2-5, with D possibly matching TRBD1 (8 bases). V lost 3 bases to trimming and J lost 4 bases, with 12 bases between them. Germline V gene sequence: CDR1 SEHNR, CDR2 FQNEAQ (reference sequence). The CDR3 runs to 14 residues.

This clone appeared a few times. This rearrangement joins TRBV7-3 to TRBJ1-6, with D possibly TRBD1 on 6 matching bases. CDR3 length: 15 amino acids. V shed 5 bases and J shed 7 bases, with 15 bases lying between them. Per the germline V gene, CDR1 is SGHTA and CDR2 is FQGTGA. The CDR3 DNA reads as TGTGCCAGCAGCGCCAACGCGGGGGCCAATTCACCCCTCCACTTT. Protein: CASSANAGANSPLHF. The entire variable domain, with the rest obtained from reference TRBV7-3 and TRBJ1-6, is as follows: GAGVSQTPSNKVTEKGKYVELRCDPISGHTALYWYRQSLGQGPEFLIYFQGTGAADDSGLPNDRFFAVRPEGSVSTLKIQRTERGDSAVYLCASSANAGANSPLHFGNGTRLTVT.

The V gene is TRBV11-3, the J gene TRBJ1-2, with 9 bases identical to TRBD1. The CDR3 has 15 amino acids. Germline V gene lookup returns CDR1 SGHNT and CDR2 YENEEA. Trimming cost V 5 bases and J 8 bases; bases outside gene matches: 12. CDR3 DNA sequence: TGTGCCAGCAGCGAGGCCGGGACAGGGTTAGGGGGCTACACCTTC. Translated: CASSEAGTGLGGYTF.

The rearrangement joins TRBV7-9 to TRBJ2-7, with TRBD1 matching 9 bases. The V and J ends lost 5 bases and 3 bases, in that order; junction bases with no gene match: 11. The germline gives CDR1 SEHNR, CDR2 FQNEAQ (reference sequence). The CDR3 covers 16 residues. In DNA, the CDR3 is TGTGCCAGCAGCAGTCTGGGACAGGGTGGCCTCTACGAGCAGTACTTC. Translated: CASSSLGQGGLYEQYF.

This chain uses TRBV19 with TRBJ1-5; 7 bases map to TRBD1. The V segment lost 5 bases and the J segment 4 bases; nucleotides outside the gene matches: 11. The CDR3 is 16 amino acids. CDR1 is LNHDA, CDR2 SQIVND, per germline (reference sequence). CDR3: CASSVPVGQRNQPQHF. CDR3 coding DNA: TGTGCCAGTAGTGTCCCCGTGGGACAGCGGAATCAGCCCCAGCATTTT.

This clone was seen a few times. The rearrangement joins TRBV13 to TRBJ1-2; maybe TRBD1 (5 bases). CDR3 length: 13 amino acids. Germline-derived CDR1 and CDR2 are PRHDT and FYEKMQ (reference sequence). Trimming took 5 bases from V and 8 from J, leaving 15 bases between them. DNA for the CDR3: TGTGCCAGCAGCCCACACCGGAGGGGCGGCTACACCTTC. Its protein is CASSPHRRGGYTF.

In nucleotides, the CDR3 is TGTGCCAGCTGGGAAGGGGCGGGAGTACATGAGCAGTTCTTC. Its translation is CASWEGAGVHEQFF. This sequence joins TRBV7-2 and TRBJ2-1; 7 bases map to TRBD2. V was pared by 8 bases and J by 8 bases, with 12 bases of the junction left unmatched. Germline-derived CDR1 and CDR2 are SGHTA and FQGNSA. The CDR3 runs 14 residues.

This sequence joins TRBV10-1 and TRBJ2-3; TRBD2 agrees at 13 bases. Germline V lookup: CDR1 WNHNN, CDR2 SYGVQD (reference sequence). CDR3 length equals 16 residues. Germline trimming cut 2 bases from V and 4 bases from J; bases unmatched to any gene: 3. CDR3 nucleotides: TGCGCCAGCAGTGAGGGACTAGCGGGAGTAGCAGATACGCAGTATTTT. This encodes CASSEGLAGVADTQYF.

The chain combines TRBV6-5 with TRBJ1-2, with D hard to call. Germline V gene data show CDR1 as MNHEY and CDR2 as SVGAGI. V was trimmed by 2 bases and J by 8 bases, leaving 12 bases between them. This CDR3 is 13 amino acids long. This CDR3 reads CASSYASGNGYTF. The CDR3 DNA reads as TGTGCCAGCAGTTACGCCTCGGGGAACGGCTACACCTTC.

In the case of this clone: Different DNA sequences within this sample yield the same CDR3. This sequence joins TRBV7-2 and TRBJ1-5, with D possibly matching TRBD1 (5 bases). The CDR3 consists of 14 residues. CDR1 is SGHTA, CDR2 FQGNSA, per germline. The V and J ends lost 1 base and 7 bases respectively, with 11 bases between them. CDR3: CASSLVPGNQPQHF. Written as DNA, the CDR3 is TGTGCCAGCAGCTTAGTTCCAGGGAACCAGCCCCAGCATTTT.

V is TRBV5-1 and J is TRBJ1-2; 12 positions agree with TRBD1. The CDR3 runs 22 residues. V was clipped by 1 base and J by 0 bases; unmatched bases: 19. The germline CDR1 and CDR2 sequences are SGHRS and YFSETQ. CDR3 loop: CASSLYRGTGGSLSLANYGYTF. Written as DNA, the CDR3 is TGCGCCAGCAGCTTGTATCGAGGGACAGGGGGCTCTCTCTCTCTGGCTAACTATGGCTACACCTTC.

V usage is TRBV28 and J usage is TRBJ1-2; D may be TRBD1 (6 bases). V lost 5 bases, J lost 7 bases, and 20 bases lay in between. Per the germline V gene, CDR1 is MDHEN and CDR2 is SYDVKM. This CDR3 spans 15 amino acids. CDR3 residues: CASSENGQQPGGYTF. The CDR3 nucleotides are TGTGCCAGCAGTGAAAACGGACAGCAGCCGGGTGGCTACACCTTC.

The CDR3 reads CASSSYRGGRGNEQFF. CDR3 DNA sequence: TGTGCCAGCAGCTCTTATCGGGGGGGCCGAGGAAATGAGCAGTTCTTC. V and J are TRBV7-8 and TRBJ2-1; 8 bases are shared with TRBD2. The CDR3 is 16 amino acids. V trimming: 4 bases; J trimming: 7 bases; junction bases outside the gene matches: 12. Germline V gives CDR1 SGHVS, CDR2 FQNEAQ.

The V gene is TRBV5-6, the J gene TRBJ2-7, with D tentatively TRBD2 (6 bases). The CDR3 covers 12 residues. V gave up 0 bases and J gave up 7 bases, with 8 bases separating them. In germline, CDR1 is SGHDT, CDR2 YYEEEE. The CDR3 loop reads CASSLAGREQYF. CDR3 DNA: TGTGCCAGCAGCTTGGCGGGGAGGGAGCAGTACTTC.

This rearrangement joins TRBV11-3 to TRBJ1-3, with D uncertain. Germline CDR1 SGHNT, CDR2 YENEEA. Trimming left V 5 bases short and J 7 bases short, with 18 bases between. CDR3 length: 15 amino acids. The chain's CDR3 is CASSARLGSGNTIYF. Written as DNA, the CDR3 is TGTGCCAGCAGCGCCCGCCTCGGTAGCGGGAACACCATATATTTT.

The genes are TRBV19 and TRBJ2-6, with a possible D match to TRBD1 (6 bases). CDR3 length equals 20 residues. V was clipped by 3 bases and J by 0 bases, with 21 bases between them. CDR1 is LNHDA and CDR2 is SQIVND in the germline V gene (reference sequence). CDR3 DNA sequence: TGTGCCAGTAGTATGGGGGCCCCACAGGGATTAAGCTCTGGGGCCAACGTCCTGACTTTC. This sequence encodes CASSMGAPQGLSSGANVLTF.

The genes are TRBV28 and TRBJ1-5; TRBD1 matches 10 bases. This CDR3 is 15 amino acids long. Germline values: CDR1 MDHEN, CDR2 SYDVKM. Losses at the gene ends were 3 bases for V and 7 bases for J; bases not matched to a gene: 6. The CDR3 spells CASSFSGTGAQPQHF. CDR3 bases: TGTGCCAGCAGTTTCTCCGGGACAGGGGCGCAGCCCCAGCATTTT.

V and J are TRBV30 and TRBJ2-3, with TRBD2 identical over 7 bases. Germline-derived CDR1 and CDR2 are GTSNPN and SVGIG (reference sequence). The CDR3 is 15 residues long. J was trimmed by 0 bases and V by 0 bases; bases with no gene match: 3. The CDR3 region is CAWSVAGSSTDTQYF. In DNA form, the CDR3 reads TGTGCCTGGAGTGTAGCGGGGAGTAGCACAGATACGCAGTATTTT.

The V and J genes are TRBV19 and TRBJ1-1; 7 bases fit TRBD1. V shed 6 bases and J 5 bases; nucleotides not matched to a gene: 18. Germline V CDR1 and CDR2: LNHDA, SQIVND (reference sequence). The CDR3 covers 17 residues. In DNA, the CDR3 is TGTGCCAGTAGCGTTCGGGGGACAGTGGGGCTCGGAACTGAAGCTTTCTTT. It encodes CASSVRGTVGLGTEAFF. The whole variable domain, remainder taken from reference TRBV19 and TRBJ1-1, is DGGITQSPKYLFRKEGQNVTLSCEQNLNHDAMYWYRQDPGQGLRLIYYSQIVNDFQKGDIAEGYSVSREKKESFPLTVTSAQKNPTAFYLCASSVRGTVGLGTEAFFGQGTRLTVV.

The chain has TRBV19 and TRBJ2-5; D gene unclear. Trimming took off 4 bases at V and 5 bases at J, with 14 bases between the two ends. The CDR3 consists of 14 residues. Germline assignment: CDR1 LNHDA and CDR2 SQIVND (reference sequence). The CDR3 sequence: CASSTLGLGETQYF. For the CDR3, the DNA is TGTGCCAGTAGTACGCTAGGCCTTGGCGAGACCCAGTACTTC.

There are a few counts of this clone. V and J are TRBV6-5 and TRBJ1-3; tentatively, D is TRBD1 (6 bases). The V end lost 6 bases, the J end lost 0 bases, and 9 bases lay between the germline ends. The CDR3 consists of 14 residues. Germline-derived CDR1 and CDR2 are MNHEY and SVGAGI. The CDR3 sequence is CASRPGASGNTIYF. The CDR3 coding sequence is TGTGCCAGCAGACCAGGGGCCTCTGGAAACACCATATATTTT.